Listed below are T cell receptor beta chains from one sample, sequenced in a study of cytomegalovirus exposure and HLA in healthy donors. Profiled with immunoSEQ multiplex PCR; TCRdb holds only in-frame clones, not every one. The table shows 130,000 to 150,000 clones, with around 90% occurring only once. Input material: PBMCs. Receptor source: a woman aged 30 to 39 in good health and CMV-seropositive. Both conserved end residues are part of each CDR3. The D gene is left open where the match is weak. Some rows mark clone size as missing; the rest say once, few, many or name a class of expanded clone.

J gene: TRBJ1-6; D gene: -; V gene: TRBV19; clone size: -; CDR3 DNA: TGTGCCAGTAGTATTGGCGAAGGGAGTCCCTATAATTCACCCCTCCACTTT; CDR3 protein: CASSIGEGSPYNSPLHF
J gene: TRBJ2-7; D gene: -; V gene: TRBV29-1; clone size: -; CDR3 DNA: TGCAGCGTTGAAGTATTCGGCGGTGGGTACGAGCAGTACTTC; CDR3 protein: CSVEVFGGGYEQYF
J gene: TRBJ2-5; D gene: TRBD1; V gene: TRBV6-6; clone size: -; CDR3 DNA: TGTGCCAGCAGTTACTCCAGGGGGGAGACCCAGTACTTC; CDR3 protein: CASSYSRGETQYF
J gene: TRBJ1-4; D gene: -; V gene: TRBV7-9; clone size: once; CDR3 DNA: TGTGCCAGCAGCGATATACAGGGAGTGGGTGAAAAACTGTTTTTT; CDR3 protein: CASSDIQGVGEKLFF
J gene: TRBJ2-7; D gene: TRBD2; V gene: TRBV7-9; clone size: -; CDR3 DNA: TGTGCCAGCAGCTTTGGGACTAGGGTACCCTACGAGCAGTACTTC; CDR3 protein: CASSFGTRVPYEQYF
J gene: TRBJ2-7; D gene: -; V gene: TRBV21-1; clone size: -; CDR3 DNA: TGTGCCAGCAGCAAAGGAAGGGGGGGGACCGACTACGAGCAGTACTTC; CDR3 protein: CASSKGRGGTDYEQYF
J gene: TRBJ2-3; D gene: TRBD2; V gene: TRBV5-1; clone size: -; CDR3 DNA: TGCGCCAGCAATTTCGGGACTAGCGGGTCCACGTTGTATTTT; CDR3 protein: CASNFGTSGSTLYF
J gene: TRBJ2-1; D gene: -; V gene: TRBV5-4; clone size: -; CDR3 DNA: TGTGCCAGCAGGACCGGGGAATCGGACTACAATGAGCAGTTCTTC; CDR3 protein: CASRTGESDYNEQFF
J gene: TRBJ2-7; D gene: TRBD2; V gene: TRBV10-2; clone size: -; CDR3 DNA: TGCGCCAGCTTTGGGGGACCGGGACTAGCGGAGCCCTACGAGCAGTACTTC; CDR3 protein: CASFGGPGLAEPYEQYF
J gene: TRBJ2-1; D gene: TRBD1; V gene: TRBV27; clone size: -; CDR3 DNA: TGTGCCAGCAGTCCCAAGGGGGCGGCCTACAATGAGCAGTTCTTC; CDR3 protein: CASSPKGAAYNEQFF